The entry that follows covers one T cell receptor beta chain sequence. This sample was taken from a study of blood T cell repertoires in COVID-19. Study-wide context: Acute-phase and convalescent COVID-19 samples originated in the United States, Italy and Spain. PBMCs, B-cell-depleted T cells, or T cells provided the cDNA or gDNA that made up the material.

Per the original methods: Estimation of nucleated cell counts relied on the amplification of reference gene primers. Clones were read by immunoSEQ multiplex PCR, and TCRdb kept only the in-frame ones, dropping some. The DNA gave D and trimming, while V, J and clone size come from that table. In the table there are approximately 230,000 clones, approximately 79% of which are singletons. V lost 2 bases and J 3 bases, leaving 4 bases between the germline ends. Germline values: CDR1 LNHNV, CDR2 YYDKDF (reference sequence). CDR3 size: 12 residues. This sequence was found in a woman in her 40s with active or convalescent COVID-19. The gene calls are TRBV15 and TRBJ2-5, with D unclear. The sample comprised peripheral blood. The CDR3 spells CATSRQKETQYF. The CDR3 DNA sequence: TGTGCCACCAGCAGACAAAAAGAGACCCAGTACTTC.